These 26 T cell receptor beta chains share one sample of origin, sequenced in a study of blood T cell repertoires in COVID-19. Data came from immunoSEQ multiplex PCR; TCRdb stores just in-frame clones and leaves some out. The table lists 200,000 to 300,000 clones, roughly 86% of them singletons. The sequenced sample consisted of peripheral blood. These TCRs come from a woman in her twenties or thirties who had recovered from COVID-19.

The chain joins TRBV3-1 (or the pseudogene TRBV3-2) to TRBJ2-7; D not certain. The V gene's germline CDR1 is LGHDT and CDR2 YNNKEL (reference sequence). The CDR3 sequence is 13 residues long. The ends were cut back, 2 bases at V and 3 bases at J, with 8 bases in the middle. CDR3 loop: CASSQSPGYEQYF. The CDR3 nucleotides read TGTGCCAGCAGCCAATCCCCCGGCTACGAGCAGTACTTC.

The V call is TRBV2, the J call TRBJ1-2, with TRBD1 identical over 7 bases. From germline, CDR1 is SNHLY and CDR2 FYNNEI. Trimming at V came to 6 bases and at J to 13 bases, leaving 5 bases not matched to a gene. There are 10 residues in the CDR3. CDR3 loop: CASRGQNGTF. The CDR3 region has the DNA TGTGCCAGCAGGGGACAGAATGGCACCTTC.

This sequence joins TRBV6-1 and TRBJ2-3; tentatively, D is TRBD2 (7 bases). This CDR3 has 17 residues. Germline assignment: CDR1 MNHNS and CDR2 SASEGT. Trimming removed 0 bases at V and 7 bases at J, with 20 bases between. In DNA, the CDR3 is TGTGCCAGCAGTGAAGCGGTGGCGGGGGCGGCTCTAAATACGCAGTATTTT. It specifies CASSEAVAGAALNTQYF.

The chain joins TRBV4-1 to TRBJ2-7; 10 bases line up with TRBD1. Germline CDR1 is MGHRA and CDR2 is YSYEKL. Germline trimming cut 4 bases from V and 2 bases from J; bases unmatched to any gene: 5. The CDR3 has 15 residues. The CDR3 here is CASSRGTGDTYEQYF. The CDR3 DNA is TGCGCCAGCAGCCGTGGGACAGGGGATACCTACGAGCAGTACTTC.

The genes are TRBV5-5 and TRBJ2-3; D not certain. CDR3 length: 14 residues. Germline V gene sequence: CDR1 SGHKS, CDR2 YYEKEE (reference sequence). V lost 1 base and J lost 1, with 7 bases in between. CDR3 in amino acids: CASSLIRGTDTQYF. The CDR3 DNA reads TGTGCCAGCAGCTTGATCCGGGGCACAGATACGCAGTATTTT.

This CDR3 is CASSYSDFRDRGTGANVLTF. In nucleotides, the CDR3 is TGTGCCAGCAGTTACTCAGACTTCCGGGACAGGGGGACTGGGGCCAACGTCCTGACTTTC. This chain connects TRBV6-2 or TRBV6-3 to TRBJ2-6; 11 nucleotides line up with TRBD1. The length of the CDR3 is 20 residues. The germline CDR1 and CDR2 sequences are MNHEY and SVGEGT. Trimming at V came to 0 bases and at J to 2 bases, leaving 9 bases not matched to a gene.

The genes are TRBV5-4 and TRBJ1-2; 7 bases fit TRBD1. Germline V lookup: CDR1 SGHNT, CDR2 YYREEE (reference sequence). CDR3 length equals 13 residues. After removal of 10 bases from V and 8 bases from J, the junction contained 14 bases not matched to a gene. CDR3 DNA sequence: TGTGCCGTACCCCTACAGGGGAAAGAGGGCTACACCTTC. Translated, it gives CAVPLQGKEGYTF.

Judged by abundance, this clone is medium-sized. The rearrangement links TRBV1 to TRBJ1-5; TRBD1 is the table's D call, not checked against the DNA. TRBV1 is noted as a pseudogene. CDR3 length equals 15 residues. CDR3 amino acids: CTSSQATRGNQPQHF. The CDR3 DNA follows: TGCACCAGCAGCCAAGCGACCAGGGGCAATCAGCCCCAGCATTTT.

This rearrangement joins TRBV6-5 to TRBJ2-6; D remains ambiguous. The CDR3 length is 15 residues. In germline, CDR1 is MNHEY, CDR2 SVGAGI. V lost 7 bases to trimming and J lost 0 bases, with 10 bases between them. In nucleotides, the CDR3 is TGTGCCAGCACTCGAGTGGTCTCTGGGGCCAACGTCCTGACTTTC. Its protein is CASTRVVSGANVLTF.

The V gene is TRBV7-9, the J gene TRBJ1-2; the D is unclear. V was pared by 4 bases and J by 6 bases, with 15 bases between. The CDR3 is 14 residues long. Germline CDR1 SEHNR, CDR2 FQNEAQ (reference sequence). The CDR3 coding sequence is TGTGCCAGCAGCTCAGAGGGAGGCAGCGATGGCTACACCTTC. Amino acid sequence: CASSSEGGSDGYTF.

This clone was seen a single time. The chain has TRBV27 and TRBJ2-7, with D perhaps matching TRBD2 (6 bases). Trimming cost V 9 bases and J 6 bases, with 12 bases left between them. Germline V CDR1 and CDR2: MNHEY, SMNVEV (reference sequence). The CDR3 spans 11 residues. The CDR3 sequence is CARQKAGEQYF. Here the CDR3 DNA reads TGTGCCAGGCAGAAAGCGGGCGAGCAGTACTTC.

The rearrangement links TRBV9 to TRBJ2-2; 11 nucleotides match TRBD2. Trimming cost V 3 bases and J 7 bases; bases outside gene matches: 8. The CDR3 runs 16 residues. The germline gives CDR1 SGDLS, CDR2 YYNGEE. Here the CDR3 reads CASSALAGGPNGELFF. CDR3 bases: TGTGCCAGCAGCGCCTTAGCGGGGGGGCCGAACGGGGAGCTGTTTTTT.

The CDR3 bases are TGCGCCAGCAGGCGGACTGACTATGGCTACACCTTC. Protein product: CASRRTDYGYTF. V and J are TRBV10-2 and TRBJ1-2; no reliable D call. The CDR3 contains 12 residues. CDR1 and CDR2 (germline): WSHSY, SAAADI. Trimming cost V 6 bases and J 3 bases, with 8 bases left between them.

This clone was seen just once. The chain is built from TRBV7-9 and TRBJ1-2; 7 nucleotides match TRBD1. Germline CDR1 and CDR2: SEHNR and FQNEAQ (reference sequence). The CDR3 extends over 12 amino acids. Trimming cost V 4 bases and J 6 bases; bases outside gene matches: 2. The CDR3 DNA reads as TGTGCCAGCAGCTCGACAGGGAATGGCTACACCTTC. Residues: CASSSTGNGYTF.

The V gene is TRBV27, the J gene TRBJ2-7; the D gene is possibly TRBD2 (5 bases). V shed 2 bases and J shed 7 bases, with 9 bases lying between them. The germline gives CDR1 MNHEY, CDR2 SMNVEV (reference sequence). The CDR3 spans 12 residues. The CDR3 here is CASSLRGREQYF. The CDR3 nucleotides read TGTGCCAGCAGTTTACGGGGTAGGGAGCAGTACTTC.

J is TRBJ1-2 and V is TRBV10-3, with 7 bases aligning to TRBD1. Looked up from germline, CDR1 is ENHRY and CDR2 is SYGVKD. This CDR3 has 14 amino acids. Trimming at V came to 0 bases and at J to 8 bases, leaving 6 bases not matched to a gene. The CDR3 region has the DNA TGTGCCATCAGTGAGTCTGGTAGGGGGCGCGGCTACACCTTC. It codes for CAISESGRGRGYTF.

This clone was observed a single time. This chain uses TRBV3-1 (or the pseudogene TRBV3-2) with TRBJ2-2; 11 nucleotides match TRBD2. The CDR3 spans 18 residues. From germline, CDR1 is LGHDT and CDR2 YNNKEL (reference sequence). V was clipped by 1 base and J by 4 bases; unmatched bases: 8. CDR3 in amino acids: CASSQVWLAGGGTGELFF. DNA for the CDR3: TGTGCCAGCAGCCAAGTATGGCTAGCGGGGGGAGGCACCGGGGAGCTGTTTTTT.

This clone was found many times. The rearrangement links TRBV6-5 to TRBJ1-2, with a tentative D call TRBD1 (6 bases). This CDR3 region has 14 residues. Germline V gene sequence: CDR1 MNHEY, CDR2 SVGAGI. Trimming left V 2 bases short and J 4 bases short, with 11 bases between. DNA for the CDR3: TGTGCCAGCAGTTACGGACAGACAACCTATGGCTACACCTTC. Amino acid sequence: CASSYGQTTYGYTF.

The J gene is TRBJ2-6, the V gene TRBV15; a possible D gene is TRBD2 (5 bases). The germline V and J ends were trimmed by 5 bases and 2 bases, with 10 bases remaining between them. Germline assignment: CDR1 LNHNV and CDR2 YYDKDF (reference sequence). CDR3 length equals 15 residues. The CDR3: CATSSSGTGANVLTF. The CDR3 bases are TGTGCCACCAGCTCCTCGGGGACTGGGGCCAACGTCCTGACTTTC.

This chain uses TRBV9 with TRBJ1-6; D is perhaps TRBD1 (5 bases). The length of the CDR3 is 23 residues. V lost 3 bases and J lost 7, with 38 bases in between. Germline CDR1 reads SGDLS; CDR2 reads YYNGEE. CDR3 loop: CASSAQPSRPGLKSASLNSPLHF. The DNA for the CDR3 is TGTGCCAGCAGCGCCCAACCAAGTAGGCCGGGACTAAAGTCGGCGTCCCTAAATTCACCCCTCCACTTT.

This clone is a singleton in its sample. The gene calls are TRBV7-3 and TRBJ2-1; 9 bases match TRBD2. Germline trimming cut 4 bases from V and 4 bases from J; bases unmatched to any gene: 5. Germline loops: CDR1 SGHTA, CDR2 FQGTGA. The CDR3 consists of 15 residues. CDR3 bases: TGTGCCAGCAGCTCCAGCGGGGGGCTTTACAATGAGCAGTTCTTC. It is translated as CASSSSGGLYNEQFF.

CDR3 bases: TGTGCCAGCAGTGAAGCGCAGGGGCGAAATCAGCCCCAGCATTTT. Encoded protein: CASSEAQGRNQPQHF. This chain joins TRBV6-1 and TRBJ1-5, with D maybe TRBD1 (6 bases). V lost 0 bases and J 4 bases, leaving 10 bases between the germline ends. CDR1 is MNHNS, CDR2 SASEGT, per germline. The CDR3 covers 15 residues.

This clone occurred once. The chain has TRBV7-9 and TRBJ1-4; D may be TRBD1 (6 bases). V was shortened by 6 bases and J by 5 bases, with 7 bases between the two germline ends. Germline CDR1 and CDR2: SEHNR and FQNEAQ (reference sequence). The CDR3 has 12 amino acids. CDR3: CASSRGNEKLFF. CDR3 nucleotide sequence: TGTGCCAGCAGTAGGGGGAATGAAAAACTGTTTTTT. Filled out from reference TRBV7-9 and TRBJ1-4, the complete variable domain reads DTGVSQNPRHKITKRGQNVTFRCDPISEHNRLYWYRQTLGQGPEFLTYFQNEAQLEKSRLLSDRFSAERPKGSFSTLEIQRTEQGDSAMYLCASSRGNEKLFFGSGTQLSVL.

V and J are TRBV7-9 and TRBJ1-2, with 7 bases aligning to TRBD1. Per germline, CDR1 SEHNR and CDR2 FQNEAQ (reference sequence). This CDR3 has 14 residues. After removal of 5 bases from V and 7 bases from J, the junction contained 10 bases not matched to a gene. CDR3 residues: CASSPTQGVGGYTF. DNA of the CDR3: TGTGCCAGCAGCCCAACCCAGGGGGTTGGTGGCTACACCTTC. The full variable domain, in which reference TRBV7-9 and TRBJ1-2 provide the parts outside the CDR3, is DTGVSQNPRHKITKRGQNVTFRCDPISEHNRLYWYRQTLGQGPEFLTYFQNEAQLEKSRLLSDRFSAERPKGSFSTLEIQRTEQGDSAMYLCASSPTQGVGGYTFGSGTRLTVV.

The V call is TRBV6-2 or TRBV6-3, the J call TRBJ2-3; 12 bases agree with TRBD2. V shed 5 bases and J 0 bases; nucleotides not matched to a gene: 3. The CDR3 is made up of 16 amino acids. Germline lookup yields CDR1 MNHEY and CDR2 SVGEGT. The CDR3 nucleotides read TGTGCCAGCAGTATAGGACTAGCGGGGAGCACAGATACGCAGTATTTT. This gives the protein CASSIGLAGSTDTQYF.

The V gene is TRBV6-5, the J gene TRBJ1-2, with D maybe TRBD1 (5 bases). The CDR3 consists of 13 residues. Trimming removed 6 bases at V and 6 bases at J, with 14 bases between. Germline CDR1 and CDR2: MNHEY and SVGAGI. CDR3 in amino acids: CASSLREGNGYTF. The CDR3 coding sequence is TGTGCCAGCAGCCTCAGGGAGGGGAATGGCTACACCTTC.